The 16 T cell receptor beta chains listed next were all sequenced from one sample in a study of breast tumors, draining lymph nodes, adjacent tissues. TCRdb reanalysed the multiplex PCR reads using MiXCR and keeps one entry per CDR3 protein. Of 150,000 to 200,000 distinct CDR3 sequences listed, 25% to 40% are singletons. Axillary draining lymph nodes of breast cancer patients supplied the node samples. The source material was axillary lymph node tissue. The receptors stem from a female donor with breast cancer. Some clones in this sample may be carry-over from other donors' samples.

V is TRBV5-4 and J is TRBJ2-2; 9 bases match TRBD2. Germline V CDR1 and CDR2: SGHNT, YYREEE (reference sequence). The V segment lost 4 bases and the J segment 4 bases; nucleotides outside the gene matches: 8. The CDR3 spans 16 residues. The CDR3 protein is CASSPGGRGSTGELFF. CDR3 sequence (DNA): TGTGCCAGCAGCCCCGGCGGGAGGGGGAGCACCGGGGAGCTGTTTTTT.

At least ten counts were recorded for this clonotype. The chain combines TRBV20-1 with TRBJ2-7; 14 bases match TRBD2. Germline V gene data show CDR1 as DFQATT and CDR2 as SNEGSKA (reference sequence). The CDR3 length is 17 residues. V lost 5 bases, J lost 6 bases, and 15 bases stayed unmatched. This CDR3 reads CSAPGLAGEGTEGEQYF. DNA for the CDR3: TGCAGTGCTCCGGGACTAGCGGGAGAAGGTACGGAGGGCGAGCAGTACTTC.

This clonotype turned up a few times. The chain carries TRBV27 and TRBJ2-3, with a possible D match to TRBD2 (5 bases). With 0 bases removed from V and 1 base from J, the gap between germline ends came to 17 bases. The CDR3 length is 18 residues. CDR1 is MNHEY and CDR2 is SMNVEV in the germline V gene (reference sequence). This CDR3 reads CASSLSFRAERGTDTQYF. The CDR3, as DNA: TGTGCCAGCAGTTTATCATTTCGAGCGGAGAGAGGCACAGATACGCAGTATTTT.

The chain links TRBV12-3 or TRBV12-4 to TRBJ1-3; D is unclear. The CDR3 runs to 13 residues. V gave up 1 base and J gave up 4 bases, with 5 bases separating them. Here the CDR3 DNA reads TGTGCCAGCAGTTTAGAGGCCGGAAACACCATATATTTT. It is translated as CASSLEAGNTIYF.

At least ten counts were recorded for this clonotype. The chain joins TRBV15 to TRBJ2-3; D perhaps matches TRBD2 (6 bases). The V gene lost 0 bases and the J gene lost 4 bases, with 11 bases spanning the gap. CDR3 length: 15 residues. Germline CDR1 and CDR2: LNHNV and YYDKDF (reference sequence). As DNA, the CDR3 is TGTGCCACCAGCAGAGAGGCAGGAGGGGCAGATACGCAGTATTTT. It encodes CATSREAGGADTQYF.

This clonotype was seen repeatedly, ten times or more. The chain uses TRBV6-4 and TRBJ1-2; 8 bases fit TRBD1. Per germline, CDR1 MRHNA and CDR2 SNTAGT. This CDR3 spans 16 amino acids. The junction had 13 bases not matched to a gene; V was cut back by 6 bases and J by 4 bases. The CDR3 DNA reads as TGTGCCAGCAGACAAACAAATGGACAGGGAGGCTATGGCTACACCTTC. Its translation is CASRQTNGQGGYGYTF.

In its sample, this clonotype was seen many times. The chain carries TRBV5-4 and TRBJ2-5, with D unclear. This CDR3 is built from 14 residues. The V and J ends lost 2 bases and 4 bases respectively, with 12 bases between them. Looked up from germline, CDR1 is SGHNT and CDR2 is YYREEE (reference sequence). As DNA, the CDR3 is TGTGCCAGCAGCTTCCCAAGCGACGGAGAGACCCAGTACTTC. This codes for CASSFPSDGETQYF.

This clonotype was detected ten times or more. The chain employs TRBV29-1 and TRBJ1-2; D remains ambiguous. V lost 2 bases and J lost 1, with 5 bases in between. Germline V lookup: CDR1 SQVTM, CDR2 ANQGSEA. The CDR3 loop spans 12 amino acids. DNA of the CDR3: TGCAGCGTTGAAATGAATAACTATGGCTACACCTTC. Translated: CSVEMNNYGYTF.

Details on this clonotype: A much larger clonotype is one base distant, so this may be a read error. The chain carries TRBV5-6 and TRBJ2-3; tentatively, D is TRBD2 (6 bases). Germline V lookup: CDR1 SGHDT, CDR2 YYEEEE. This CDR3 has 12 amino acids. V lost 7 bases to trimming and J lost 5 bases, with 11 bases between them. Written as DNA, the CDR3 is TGTGCCAGCGGAACAGCGGGAGATACGCAGTATTTT. Translated, it gives CASGTAGDTQYF.

This clonotype was seen at least ten times. J is TRBJ2-5 and V is TRBV7-2; D remains ambiguous. There are 13 residues in the CDR3. V shed 5 bases and J shed 5 bases, with 12 bases lying between them. CDR1 is SGHTA and CDR2 is FQGNSA in the germline V gene. The CDR3: CASSGVKGETQYF. The CDR3, as DNA: TGTGCCAGCAGCGGGGTTAAGGGTGAGACCCAGTACTTC. The entire variable domain, with the rest obtained from reference TRBV7-2 and TRBJ2-5, is as follows: GAGVSQSPSNKVTEKGKDVELRCDPISGHTALYWYRQSLGQGLEFLIYFQGNSAPDKSGLPSDRFSAERTGGSVSTLTIQRTQQEDSAVYLCASSGVKGETQYFGPGTRLLVL.

With respect to this clonotype: This may be a read error: a much more frequent sequence differs by one nucleotide. This chain links TRBV4-1 with TRBJ2-2; 11 bases fit TRBD1. V was pared by 0 bases and J by 6 bases, with 6 bases of the junction left unmatched. Germline CDR1 and CDR2: MGHRA and YSYEKL. This CDR3 has 17 residues. The CDR3 is CASSQDSDRGRAGELFF. The CDR3 DNA reads TGCGCCAGCAGCCAAGATTCGGACAGGGGGCGAGCCGGGGAGCTGTTTTTT.

This clonotype came up a few times. This chain connects TRBV7-9 to TRBJ1-1; D uncertain. The CDR3 length is 13 residues. The germline V gene has CDR1 SEHNR and CDR2 FQNEAQ (reference sequence). Trimming removed 2 bases at V and 1 base at J, with 5 bases between. The CDR3 nucleotides read TGTGCCAGCAGCTTAAAGAAGAACACTGAAGCTTTCTTT. Translated, it gives CASSLKKNTEAFF.

This rearrangement joins TRBV9 to TRBJ1-4; no clear D gene. The CDR3 has 16 residues. Germline-derived CDR1 and CDR2 are SGDLS and YYNGEE. Trimming removed 2 bases from V and 5 bases from J, with 16 bases in between. The CDR3 is CASSVSGTSYNEKLFF. The CDR3 bases are TGTGCCAGCAGCGTTAGCGGAACCTCCTACAATGAAAAACTGTTTTTT.

This clonotype occurred many times. This chain connects TRBV19 to TRBJ2-7, with D possibly matching TRBD1 (6 bases). CDR1 LNHDA and CDR2 SQIVND come from the germline V gene (reference sequence). Between the trimmed V and J ends, which lost 3 bases and 0 bases, there was a span of 15 bases. This CDR3 is built from 16 residues. The DNA for the CDR3 is TGTGCCAGTAGTATCCAGACAGGTTCAAGCTCCTACGAGCAGTACTTC. It encodes CASSIQTGSSSYEQYF.

This clonotype was detected ten times or more. The V and J genes are TRBV20-1 and TRBJ2-1; 7 bases agree with TRBD2. The CDR3 runs to 16 residues. CDR1 and CDR2 from the germline V gene are DFQATT and SNEGSKA (reference sequence). V lost 0 bases and J lost 8; bases outside the gene matches: 13. CDR3 in DNA: TGCAGTGCTAGAGACGCCGGGGGGATAGCGTGGGATGAGCAGTTCTTC. Translation: CSARDAGGIAWDEQFF.

Many counts were recorded for this clonotype. The chain carries TRBV25-1 and TRBJ1-2; no firm D call. CDR1 is MGHDK, CDR2 SYGVNS, per germline. CDR3 length: 13 amino acids. V gave up 1 base and J gave up 7 bases, with 10 bases separating them. The CDR3 nucleotides read TGTGCCAGCAGTGAATGGCTAGTGGCTGGCTACACCTTC. Translating gives CASSEWLVAGYTF.